This T cell receptor (beta chain) was identified during a study of CD8+ T cells in alopecia areata. Background on the study: Those treated were given oral tofacitinib at 5 to 10 mg twice daily.

Treatment here: oral pan-JAK inhibitor, 5-10 mg twice daily. CDR1 is MGHRA, CDR2 YSYEKL, per germline. The V end was cut by 3 bases, the J end by 2 bases, with 17 bases between. The CDR3 covers 16 residues. As the sequencing template, cDNA was produced by extracting RNA and reverse transcribing it. Assay: immunoSEQ multiplex PCR; the TCRdb copy retains only in-frame clones and omits some. The table includes about 270,000 clones, roughly 60% detected once. This TCR was sampled from a human donor with alopecia areata. The material sequenced was CD4+ T cells sorted from blood, taken at roughly week 52, from a patient treated with tofacitinib. The V gene is TRBV4-1, the J gene TRBJ2-7, with D perhaps assigned TRBD1 or TRBD2 (5 bases each). The CDR3: CASSQLTGTSPYEQYF. CDR3 nucleotide sequence: TGCGCCAGCAGCCAGTTGACCGGGACGTCACCCTACGAGCAGTACTTC.